Listed here are 2 T cell receptor beta chains from one sample, sequenced in a study of blood T cell repertoires in COVID-19. The repertoire was sequenced with immunoSEQ multiplex PCR; TCRdb's copy has only in-frame clones and lacks some. The repertoire holds 200,000 or so clones, with about 80% as singletons. The sample was PBMCs or T cells enriched from blood (not recorded which). The receptors originated from a man in his sixties who had recovered from COVID-19.

Concerning this clone itself: Other DNA sequences of this sample code for an identical CDR3. This chain joins TRBV19 and TRBJ1-5; TRBD1 matches at 7 bases. With 6 bases clipped from V and 7 bases from J, the junction kept 3 bases outside the gene matches. Germline CDR1 reads LNHDA; CDR2 reads SQIVND (reference sequence). This CDR3 contains 12 residues. For the CDR3, the DNA is TGTGCCAGTAGAGACAGGGAGCAGCCCCAGCATTTT. Protein product: CASRDREQPQHF.

The chain links TRBV19 to TRBJ1-2, with TRBD1 matching 8 bases. V lost 5 bases to trimming and J lost 5 bases; unmatched junction nucleotides: 4. This CDR3 region has 13 residues. The germline V gene has CDR1 LNHDA and CDR2 SQIVND (reference sequence). This CDR3 reads CASSSDRVYGYTF. The CDR3 nucleotides are TGTGCCAGTAGTTCGGACAGGGTTTATGGCTACACCTTC.